This TCR beta chain derives from a study of cytomegalovirus exposure and HLA in healthy donors. The CDR3 is made up of 14 amino acids. V was clipped by 4 bases and J by 4 bases, with 12 bases between them. The germline V gene encodes CDR1 SGHRS and CDR2 YFSETQ. Use of 60 Vbeta and 13 Jbeta primers characterized the PCR. Sequencing used immunoSEQ multiplex PCR; TCRdb keeps in-frame clones, though not all of them. The table lists some 28,000 clones, 62% of them singletons, with more than 40% in the top ten. Study observations and caveats: Reportedly, a later analysis found an Asian-associated ancestry cluster had fewer N-insertions than the roughly 670-donor mean.

A word on this clone: The target antigen is unknown.

The TCR was taken from a male donor in good health and CMV-seropositive. This sequence joins TRBV5-1 and TRBJ1-3; D is ambiguous. The sample was PBMCs. The CDR3 spells CASSPVAGGNTIYF. CDR3 coding DNA: TGCGCCAGCAGCCCCGTAGCGGGAGGAAACACCATATATTTT.